A single T cell receptor beta chain is shown here with its context. In this sample, this clonotype turned up many times. The clone's antigen remains unknown. Base qualities were left out, and no much larger clone turns up one base away. To prepare the library, RT-PCR was applied. The sample was run on an Illumina MiSeq. TCRdb ran its own pipeline on the public reads, namely fastp trimming at Q25 and MiXCR clone calling, and kept in-frame beta chains. Here each entry gathers all rows of one CDR3 protein and keeps the most common genes and DNA. The sample records hundreds of thousands of distinct CDR3 sequences, approximately 15% of which are singletons. The ten largest make up roughly 4% of the sample. This specimen belongs to a study listed by TCRdb under 2016. Trimming at the junction amounts to 6 bases on V and 8 bases on J, and the germline ends lie 16 bases apart. The CDR3 starts with the cysteine, ends with the phenylalanine, and has 14 residues. CDR3 DNA is the only sequence kept; it has 42 bases, read in frame from the first base. The germline V gene supplies CDR1 MNHEY and CDR2 SVGAGI.

This clonotype originated in a female donor in good health, serving as a healthy control. The chain is encoded by TRBV6-5 joined to TRBJ1-4; TRBD1 might be the D gene, on 5 matching bases. Sample: memory CD4+ T cells from blood. The CDR3 corresponds to CASRRPGTREKLFF. Read as DNA, the sequence is TGTGCCAGCAGGCGACCCGGGACTCGAGAAAAACTGTTTTTT.